What follows describes a single T cell receptor (beta chain). Trimming stripped 2 bases from V and 10 bases from J, with 10 bases between. Germline V gives CDR1 SGHRS, CDR2 YFSETQ. The CDR3 contains 12 residues. Clinical history as reported by participants underpinned cohort assignment. Either two negative PCRs, clearance, or symptom resolution qualified Cohort 3 donors as recovered. Per the original methods: Estimated nucleated cell counts came from reference gene primer amplification. Sequencing used immunoSEQ multiplex PCR; TCRdb keeps in-frame clones, though not all of them. V, J and clone size are taken as reported in that table, and D and trimming were inferred from the DNA itself. Of about 46,000 clones listed, about 88% were seen once; the top ten hold approximately 3.1%. This sample is drawn from a study of blood T cell repertoires in COVID-19.

The source of this sequence is a woman between 50 and 59 years old who had recovered from COVID-19. The chain uses TRBV5-1 and TRBJ2-1; weak D call: TRBD1 (5 bases). Sequencing input: PBMCs or T cells enriched from blood (not recorded which). CDR3 region: CASSLGAGEQFF. In DNA form, the CDR3 reads TGCGCCAGCAGCTTAGGGGCAGGGGAGCAGTTCTTC.